This TCR beta chain was obtained from a study of blood T cell repertoires in COVID-19. Study summary: Samples taken during acute and convalescent COVID-19 were collected in the United States, Italy and Spain. T cells, B-cell-depleted T cells, or PBMCs provided the cDNA or gDNA that served as material.

Germline CDR1 and CDR2: SGHTA and FQGNSA. J lost 5 bases, V lost 2 bases, and 13 bases had no gene match. This CDR3 has 18 residues. Some clones are missing from TCRdb's copy, which holds only in-frame ones; the method was immunoSEQ multiplex PCR. The table lists some 74,000 clones, more than 75% of them singletons, with approximately 12% in the top ten. This receptor was obtained from a human donor in a cohort sampled during active COVID-19. The sequencing sample was made of peripheral blood. This chain links TRBV7-2 with TRBJ2-3, with TRBD2 matching over 10 bases. The DNA for the CDR3 is TGTGCCAGCAGCTTAAAGGGTAGGAGGACTAGCGGCCTAGATACGCAGTATTTT. This sequence encodes CASSLKGRRTSGLDTQYF.